This T cell receptor (beta chain) was sequenced in a study of T-cell memory formation after mild COVID-19 (TCRdb year 2021). At the level of the whole study: Most TCR sequence clusters were specific to one of the two donors. In two donors, T-cell clones that expanded and contracted after mild COVID-19 were followed by sequencing TCRalpha and TCRbeta repertoires longitudinally. Two young, previously healthy adult volunteers, one female and one male, were included in the cohort.

As for this clonotype: The clone's antigen remains unknown. Per-nucleotide qualities are absent, and no much larger clonotype sits a single base away.

The instrument given in TCRdb is Illumina NovaSeq 6000. TCRalpha and TCRbeta cDNA libraries were constructed by 5'RACE with constant-segment primers, with sample barcodes and unique molecular identifiers being introduced. Trizol reagent was used to extract RNA from every sample. The libraries were amplified in two PCR steps, and the second step added a second sample barcode and Illumina TruSeq adapters. The libraries were sequenced on an Illumina NovaSeq using 2 x 150 bp paired-end reads. The source study handled its data this way. Demultiplexing of reads and collapsing into UMI-guided consensus sequences were performed with migec v1.2.7. With mixcr v2.1.11, UMI consensuses were aligned to TRA and TRB V and J templates and assembled into clonotypes. A clonotype was counted as expanded or contracted only when both edgeR and NoisET called the clonotype significant, with the noise models trained on biological replicates. For edgeR calls, the thresholds were a false discovery rate-adjusted p below 0.01 and a log2 fold-change of 1. As an exploratory analysis of dynamics, PCA with hierarchical clustering was applied to max-normalized trajectories of the 1000 most abundant clonotypes. Each responding clone was given a CD4 or CD8 phenotype based on the CD4+ and CD8+ repertoires, which had been sequenced separately. Clones were called with MiXCR by TCRdb after fastp trimmed the public reads at Q25, and only in-frame beta chains were retained. When rows share a CDR3 protein, they turn into one entry using the most common DNA and genes. Clone size and V and J calls follow TCRdb, not the original study. The sample includes hundreds of thousands of distinct CDR3 sequences, with 25% to 30% observed a single time. The ten largest make up roughly 14% of the sample.

Ficoll-Paque density gradient centrifugation was used to isolate PBMCs. Trimming takes 4 bases from V and 5 bases from J, and the germline ends sit 15 bases apart. In the germline V gene, CDR1 corresponds to SGHAT and CDR2 to FQNNGV. The CDR3 sequence holds 14 residues, the cysteine and phenylalanine included. Only the CDR3 DNA is retained, 42 bases long and in frame from the first base. What the work shows at the level of the full study, not this receptor alone: The detection of some responding clones in pre-infection memory suggests that pre-existing cross-reactive memory T cells joined the SARS-CoV-2 response. Only a couple of mild cases were covered in the study, and larger cohorts including severe cases with pre-infection samples were considered necessary. Contracting CD4+ clones were found mainly in CM and EM memory subsets, while CD8+ clones were enriched in EMRA. Clones contracting from day 15 to 85 had balanced CD4/CD8 phenotypes, while a second wave expanding from day 15 to 37 was biased towards CD4+. SARS-CoV-2 specificity was not confirmed for the second-wave clones peaking on day 37.

Source material: PBMCs or a T cell subset sorted from them (not recorded which). The clonotype comes from an adult woman who had mild COVID-19 (a few samples of this study predate the infection). The sample titles of this study are shuffled in the database, so cell type and time point are left out; the donor was told from shared clones. Recombination connected TRBV11-2 to TRBJ2-7, and perhaps TRBD2 as D gene, on 5 matching bases. CDR3 reads: CASSSAESRHEQYF. In nucleotides, the sequence is TGTGCCAGCAGCTCAGCGGAGTCTCGACACGAGCAGTACTTC.